A single sample is the source of the 9 T cell receptor beta chains below, sequenced in a study of T cell responses to AZD1222 COVID-19 vaccine. Sequencing used immunoSEQ multiplex PCR; TCRdb keeps in-frame clones, though not all of them. The table shows fewer than 95,000 clones, with 89% occurring only once. Here the sequenced sample was peripheral blood, taken 28 days after the second AZD1222 dose. These TCRs come from an adult who received the AZD1222 COVID-19 vaccine.

The chain links TRBV9 to TRBJ1-4, with D possibly matching TRBD1 (6 bases). Trimming left V 5 bases short and J 7 bases short, with 15 bases between. Germline-derived CDR1 and CDR2 are SGDLS and YYNGEE. This CDR3 has 14 residues. CDR3 sequence: CASRGTTPGEKLFF. The CDR3 bases are TGTGCCAGCAGGGGGACAACCCCCGGTGAAAAACTGTTTTTT.

The rearrangement joins TRBV6-1 to TRBJ1-5, with TRBD1 as a possible D gene (5 bases). Germline V gene sequence: CDR1 MNHNS, CDR2 SASEGT. The CDR3 totals 16 residues. The V gene lost 2 bases and the J gene lost 4 bases, with 15 bases spanning the gap. The chain's CDR3 is CASSESVGRVNQPQHF. The CDR3 region has the DNA TGTGCCAGCAGTGAATCAGTGGGCAGGGTGAATCAGCCCCAGCATTTT.

The genes are TRBV30 and TRBJ1-5, with 12 bases aligning to TRBD1. With V trimmed by 4 bases and J by 2 bases, 9 bases remained unmatched. Germline V gene sequence: CDR1 GTSNPN, CDR2 SVGIG (reference sequence). This CDR3 has 17 amino acids. CDR3 sequence (DNA): TGTGCCTGGACTCTCGGGACAGGGGGCTTGGGCAATCAGCCCCAGCATTTT. Its protein product is CAWTLGTGGLGNQPQHF.

This clone was picked up a small number of times. The V and J genes are TRBV27 and TRBJ1-1; no clear D gene. V was shortened by 0 bases and J by 5 bases, with 7 bases between the two germline ends. Per germline, CDR1 MNHEY and CDR2 SMNVEV (reference sequence). The CDR3 sequence is 13 residues long. CDR3 nucleotide sequence: TGTGCCAGCAGTTTATCGATAGAGACTGAAGCTTTCTTT. This encodes CASSLSIETEAFF.

The V call is TRBV4-1, the J call TRBJ2-7; 8 bases agree with TRBD2. Germline CDR1 is MGHRA and CDR2 is YSYEKL. This CDR3 region has 14 residues. V trimming: 0 bases; J trimming: 2 bases; junction bases outside the gene matches: 0. For the CDR3, the DNA is TGCGCCAGCAGCCAAGAGGGACTAGCCTACGAGCAGTACTTC. Amino acid sequence: CASSQEGLAYEQYF.

V is TRBV3-1 (or the pseudogene TRBV3-2) and J is TRBJ1-6; TRBD1 agrees at 7 bases. Germline-derived CDR1 and CDR2 are LGHDT and YNNKEL (reference sequence). The CDR3 covers 14 residues. Trimming at V came to 3 bases and at J to 7 bases, leaving 3 bases not matched to a gene. The CDR3 loop reads CASSQGQTNSPLHF. The CDR3 nucleotides read TGTGCCAGCAGCCAGGGACAGACCAATTCACCCCTCCACTTT.

This rearrangement joins TRBV5-4 to TRBJ1-6; 7 bases fit TRBD1. The CDR3 loop spans 13 amino acids. Germline V lookup: CDR1 SGHNT, CDR2 YYREEE (reference sequence). The V and J ends lost 1 base and 9 bases, in that order; junction bases with no gene match: 1. The DNA of the CDR3 is TGTGCCAGCAGCTTGACAGGGGTTTCACCCCTCCACTTT. Its translation is CASSLTGVSPLHF.

The chain recombines TRBV19 with TRBJ1-5; perhaps TRBD1 as D (5 bases). V gave up 7 bases and J gave up 0 bases, with 10 bases separating them. The CDR3 runs to 14 residues. Looked up from germline, CDR1 is LNHDA and CDR2 is SQIVND (reference sequence). CDR3 loop: CASMAGGSNQPQHF. In nucleotides, the CDR3 is TGTGCCAGTATGGCCGGGGGTAGCAATCAGCCCCAGCATTTT.

This clone was recorded only once. The CDR3 region is CASSPGQGLRYWNTEAFF. The CDR3 DNA follows: TGTGCCAGCTCACCGGGACAGGGTCTCCGGTATTGGAACACTGAAGCTTTCTTT. This sequence joins TRBV18 and TRBJ1-1; 9 positions agree with TRBD1. CDR1 and CDR2 (germline): KGHSH, LQKENI. The ends lost 3 bases at V and 1 base at J; junction bases unmatched: 12. This CDR3 region has 18 residues.